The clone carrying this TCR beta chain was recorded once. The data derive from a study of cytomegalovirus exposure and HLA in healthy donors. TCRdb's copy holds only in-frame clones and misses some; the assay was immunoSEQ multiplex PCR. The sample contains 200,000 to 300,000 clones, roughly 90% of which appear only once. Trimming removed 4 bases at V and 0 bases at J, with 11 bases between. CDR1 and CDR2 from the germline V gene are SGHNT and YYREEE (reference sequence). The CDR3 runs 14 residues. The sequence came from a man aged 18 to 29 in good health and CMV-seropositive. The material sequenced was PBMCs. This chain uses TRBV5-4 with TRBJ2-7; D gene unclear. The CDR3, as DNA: TGTGCCAGCAGCCCGTCATGGAGCTCCTACGAGCAGTACTTC. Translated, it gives CASSPSWSSYEQYF.